The 27 T cell receptor beta chains given below trace back to one sample, sequenced in a study of cytomegalovirus exposure and HLA in healthy donors. PCR amplification relied on 60 Vbeta primers (plus 13 Jbeta primers). Assay: immunoSEQ multiplex PCR; the TCRdb copy retains only in-frame clones and omits some. This sample yields under 150,000 clones, of which roughly 83% are seen a single time; roughly 1.2% belongs to the top ten. The sequencing sample was made of PBMCs. The receptor set was obtained from a girl aged 2 to 10 in good health and CMV-seronegative.

J is TRBJ2-7 and V is TRBV10-1, with 7 bases matching TRBD1. Germline V gives CDR1 WNHNN, CDR2 SYGVQD (reference sequence). This CDR3 has 20 amino acids. J lost 2 bases, V lost 3 bases, and 22 bases had no gene match. CDR3: CASSETNRQGDEARPYEQYF. The DNA of the CDR3 is TGCGCCAGCAGTGAAACTAACCGGCAGGGGGACGAGGCTAGACCCTACGAGCAGTACTTC.

This clone was seen only once. The rearrangement uses TRBV30 and TRBJ1-6; no clear D. CDR1 and CDR2 from the germline V gene are GTSNPN and SVGIG (reference sequence). The germline V and J ends were trimmed by 5 bases and 6 bases, with 11 bases remaining between them. The CDR3 contains 13 residues. CDR3 sequence reads: CAWCSGANSPLHF. CDR3 DNA: TGTGCCTGGTGCTCTGGAGCTAATTCACCCCTCCACTTT.

The chain is built from TRBV28 and TRBJ1-5, with no clear D. This CDR3 comprises 15 residues. V lost 2 bases and J lost 0, with 8 bases in between. CDR1 is MDHEN, CDR2 SYDVKM, per germline. DNA of the CDR3: TGTGCCAGCAGTTTAGGAGGCGTTAGCAATCAGCCCCAGCATTTT. It encodes CASSLGGVSNQPQHF.

This CDR3 reads CASSYQGADEKLFF. In DNA, the CDR3 is TGTGCCAGCAGTTACCAGGGGGCAGATGAAAAACTGTTTTTT. The V and J genes are TRBV6-5 and TRBJ1-4, with 8 bases lining up with TRBD1. The germline gives CDR1 MNHEY, CDR2 SVGAGI. CDR3 length: 14 residues. V shed 2 bases, J shed 6 bases, and the junction held 2 bases outside the gene matches.

This chain links TRBV9 with TRBJ1-3, with 7 bases lining up with TRBD1. Germline V gives CDR1 SGDLS, CDR2 YYNGEE. The CDR3 consists of 16 residues. Trimming took 4 bases from V and 3 from J; bases not matched to a gene: 10. Here the CDR3 DNA reads TGTGCCAGCAGCCCTGGGGACAGTCCCTTTGGAAACACCATATATTTT. The encoded protein is CASSPGDSPFGNTIYF.

On this clone: An end of the junction differs from the germline gene, which may be a read error. The same CDR3 arises from other DNA sequences in this sample as well. The chain is built from TRBV7-9 and TRBJ2-1; the match to TRBD2 covers 10 bases. The CDR3 is made up of 14 amino acids. Per the germline V gene, CDR1 is SEHNR and CDR2 is FQNEAQ (reference sequence). The CDR3 is CASSTQRTSGEQFF. The CDR3 DNA is TGCGCCAGCAGCACTCAACGGACTAGCGGCGAGCAGTTCTTC.

The V gene is TRBV30, the J gene TRBJ1-4; D unresolved. Trimming left V 0 bases short and J 3 bases short, with 11 bases between. This CDR3 comprises 15 residues. The germline V gene encodes CDR1 GTSNPN and CDR2 SVGIG (reference sequence). The CDR3 sequence: CAWSVLGTANEKLFF. CDR3 in DNA: TGTGCCTGGAGTGTACTGGGCACCGCTAATGAAAAACTGTTTTTT.

The V and J genes are TRBV4-3 and TRBJ2-7; 8 positions agree with TRBD1. The CDR3 consists of 16 residues. Germline V gives CDR1 LGHNA, CDR2 YSLEER. Trimming at V came to 0 bases and at J to 12 bases, leaving 16 bases not matched to a gene. The CDR3 reads CASSQDWQGAFRRMYF. Here the CDR3 DNA reads TGCGCCAGCAGCCAAGATTGGCAGGGGGCATTTCGGCGTATGTACTTC.

The V and J genes are TRBV4-3 and TRBJ2-7; TRBD2 matches 9 bases. V was pared by 0 bases and J by 3 bases, with 12 bases of the junction left unmatched. Germline loops: CDR1 LGHNA, CDR2 YSLEER. The CDR3 length is 18 residues. DNA of the CDR3: TGCGCCAGCAGCCAAGATTGGAGTCCGAGCGGGGGGTTCTACGAGCAGTACTTC. Translation: CASSQDWSPSGGFYEQYF.

The chain links TRBV4-1 to TRBJ2-1; 8 bases match TRBD1. Germline-derived CDR1 and CDR2 are MGHRA and YSYEKL. The CDR3 consists of 16 residues. V was clipped by 1 base and J by 7 bases; unmatched bases: 9. CDR3 protein: CASSQGTGGYVNEQFF. As DNA, the CDR3 is TGCGCCAGCAGCCAAGGTACAGGGGGGTACGTGAATGAGCAGTTCTTC.

The rearrangement uses TRBV7-2 and TRBJ2-1; TRBD1 aligns across 7 bases. CDR1 and CDR2 from the germline V gene are SGHTA and FQGNSA. This CDR3 spans 15 amino acids. V gave up 5 bases and J gave up 4 bases; unmatched junction bases: 8. The CDR3 is CASSITGQLYNEQFF. In DNA, the CDR3 is TGTGCCAGCAGCATTACGGGACAGCTATACAATGAGCAGTTCTTC.

The chain is built from TRBV15 and TRBJ1-1, with 7 positions matching TRBD1. This CDR3 has 18 residues. V was pared by 0 bases and J by 4 bases, with 14 bases of the junction left unmatched. Germline V gene lookup returns CDR1 LNHNV and CDR2 YYDKDF (reference sequence). The CDR3 region is CATSRDLETGPLSTEAFF. The CDR3 coding sequence is TGTGCCACCAGCAGAGATTTGGAGACAGGGCCCCTGAGCACTGAAGCTTTCTTT.

This clone came up once. This rearrangement joins TRBV4-2 to TRBJ2-5, with 9 bases fitting TRBD2. CDR1 and CDR2 from the germline V gene are LGHNA and YNFKEQ. This CDR3 comprises 16 residues. With V trimmed by 5 bases and J by 1 base, 8 bases remained unmatched. Here the CDR3 DNA reads TGTGCCAGCAGCTTATCGACTAGCGGACCCCAAGAGACCCAGTACTTC. As protein: CASSLSTSGPQETQYF.

This clone was observed once. The chain carries TRBV29-1 and TRBJ1-2; 10 bases are shared with TRBD1. Germline values: CDR1 SQVTM, CDR2 ANQGSEA. Germline trimming cut 7 bases from V and 2 bases from J; bases unmatched to any gene: 10. This CDR3 spans 15 amino acids. CDR3 region: CSANSPGQGNYGYTF. CDR3 bases: TGCAGCGCTAATTCTCCGGGACAGGGGAACTATGGCTACACCTTC.

The chain uses TRBV9 and TRBJ2-1, with D tentatively TRBD2 (6 bases). Looked up from germline, CDR1 is SGDLS and CDR2 is YYNGEE. V lost 7 bases and J lost 7, with 21 bases in between. The CDR3 length is 15 residues. CDR3 bases: TGTGCCAGCGCCACTAGCCTCCGAGCACTAAATGAGCAGTTCTTC. Translated: CASATSLRALNEQFF. The full variable domain, with the rest looked up from reference TRBV9 and TRBJ2-1, is DSGVTQTPKHLITATGQRVTLRCSPRSGDLSVYWYQQSLDQGLQFLIQYYNGEERAKGNILERFSAQQFPDLHSELNLSSLELGDSALYFCASATSLRALNEQFFGPGTRLTVL.

The DNA for the CDR3 is TGTGCCAGCAGCTTGGCCGGGACTAGCGGGCTTGCGAACACCGGGGAGCTGTTTTTT. Translation gives CASSLAGTSGLANTGELFF. V is TRBV7-9 and J is TRBJ2-2; 12 bases match TRBD2. CDR1 is SEHNR, CDR2 FQNEAQ, per germline (reference sequence). The CDR3 is 19 residues long. The V segment lost 3 bases and the J segment 0 bases; nucleotides outside the gene matches: 8.

The J gene is TRBJ2-5, the V gene TRBV27; 7 bases are shared with TRBD2. V lost 6 bases to trimming and J lost 4 bases; unmatched junction nucleotides: 5. The CDR3 length is 13 residues. Germline V gene data show CDR1 as MNHEY and CDR2 as SMNVEV (reference sequence). The CDR3 is CASSPWGGETQYF. As DNA, the CDR3 is TGTGCCAGCAGCCCCTGGGGGGGAGAGACCCAGTACTTC.

V usage is TRBV7-9 and J usage is TRBJ2-3, with D possibly matching TRBD2 (5 bases). The germline V gene has CDR1 SEHNR and CDR2 FQNEAQ (reference sequence). The CDR3 contains 16 residues. V was cut by 0 bases and J by 2 bases, with 12 bases left in between. CDR3 nucleotides: TGTGCCAGCAGCTTAGCTATGGCGGGCCCCACAGATACGCAGTATTTT. It yields the protein CASSLAMAGPTDTQYF. The full variable domain, completed using reference TRBV7-9 and TRBJ2-3, is DTGVSQNPRHKITKRGQNVTFRCDPISEHNRLYWYRQTLGQGPEFLTYFQNEAQLEKSRLLSDRFSAERPKGSFSTLEIQRTEQGDSAMYLCASSLAMAGPTDTQYFGPGTRLTVL.

DNA of the CDR3: TGTGCCTGGAAGCGCCTTGGCTGGGATACGCAGTATTTT. Its protein product is CAWKRLGWDTQYF. The rearrangement joins TRBV30 to TRBJ2-3; D not resolved. CDR3 length equals 13 residues. CDR1 is GTSNPN, CDR2 SVGIG, per germline (reference sequence). V gave up 4 bases and J gave up 6 bases, with 14 bases separating them.

The V call is TRBV7-9, the J call TRBJ2-3, with D perhaps TRBD2 (7 bases). V lost 1 base and J lost 2, with 10 bases in between. There are 15 residues in the CDR3. Germline V gene data show CDR1 as SEHNR and CDR2 as FQNEAQ (reference sequence). The CDR3 sequence is CASSLEGGATDTQYF. DNA of the CDR3: TGTGCCAGCAGCTTAGAAGGGGGGGCCACAGATACGCAGTATTTT.

The V call is TRBV6-5, the J call TRBJ2-7; D possibly corresponds to TRBD2 (5 bases). Germline lookup yields CDR1 MNHEY and CDR2 SVGAGI. The CDR3 is made up of 11 amino acids. V was pared by 8 bases and J by 3 bases, with 8 bases between. CDR3 sequence reads: CASGSIYEQYF. The CDR3, as DNA: TGTGCCAGCGGGAGTATCTACGAGCAGTACTTC.

J is TRBJ2-1 and V is TRBV6-1, with TRBD2 matching over 12 bases. The V gene end was trimmed by 10 bases and the J gene end by 4 bases; junction bases not matched to a gene: 8. CDR3 size: 15 residues. The germline gives CDR1 MNHNS, CDR2 SASEGT. Here the CDR3 DNA reads TGTGCCATCACACCCCTAGCGGGAGGGTACAATGAGCAGTTCTTC. It codes for CAITPLAGGYNEQFF.

Here the CDR3 reads CASSRTSGRPYEQYF. CDR3 bases: TGTGCCAGCAGCCGGACTAGCGGGAGGCCCTACGAGCAGTACTTC. The genes are TRBV27 and TRBJ2-7; TRBD2 agrees at 14 bases. The CDR3 runs to 15 residues. The V gene end was trimmed by 6 bases and the J gene end by 2 bases; junction bases not matched to a gene: 3. Germline V gene data show CDR1 as MNHEY and CDR2 as SMNVEV (reference sequence).

This clone was counted between two and nine times. The rearrangement uses TRBV27 and TRBJ1-5; the D is unclear. The CDR3 loop spans 12 amino acids. The germline gives CDR1 MNHEY, CDR2 SMNVEV (reference sequence). Trimming took off 6 bases at V and 11 bases at J, with 14 bases between the two ends. CDR3 nucleotides: TGTGCCAGCAGCTCCACGGGTGGAGCCCAGCATTTT. Its protein product is CASSSTGGAQHF.

This clone was seen more than once but under ten times. This sequence joins TRBV5-5 and TRBJ1-3, with D possibly TRBD1 on 5 matching bases. Germline V CDR1 and CDR2: SGHKS, YYEKEE (reference sequence). The CDR3 is 14 amino acids. Trimming shortened V by 2 bases and J by 4 bases, and 10 bases separated the two germline ends. In DNA, the CDR3 is TGTGCCAGCAGCTTAGGGGCAGACGGAAACACCATATATTTT. Protein product: CASSLGADGNTIYF.

V and J are TRBV25-1 and TRBJ1-1; TRBD1 matches at 7 bases. Germline CDR1 reads MGHDK; CDR2 reads SYGVNS. The CDR3 totals 14 residues. V gave up 7 bases and J gave up 4 bases; unmatched junction bases: 9. The CDR3, as DNA: TGTGCCAGCATACCACAGGGGCGCAGCACTGAAGCTTTCTTT. Residues: CASIPQGRSTEAFF.

The chain recombines TRBV7-2 with TRBJ1-2; a possible D gene is TRBD1 (6 bases). The CDR3 runs 14 residues. V was pared by 4 bases and J by 10 bases, with 19 bases between. Germline CDR1 is SGHTA and CDR2 is FQGNSA. In DNA, the CDR3 is TGTGCCAGCAGCTCCCTACAGGGAACCTCCCTCTACACCTTC. This gives the protein CASSSLQGTSLYTF.